Listed below are T cell receptor beta chains from one sample, sequenced in a study of shared clonotypes between healthy human individuals. The protocol was immunoSEQ multiplex PCR, while the TCRdb copy is restricted to in-frame clones and leaves out a portion. The repertoire holds approximately 350,000 clones, with approximately 74% as singletons. Sequencing used memory CD4+ T cells sorted from blood. The receptors were gathered from a man younger than 40 in good health. The CDR3 runs from the conserved cysteine through the conserved F or W. The D gene is left open where the match is weak. Only some rows state a clone size, as once, few, many or a class for expanded clones.

v_call,d_call,j_call,clone_size,cdr3_length,cdr3_nt,cdr3_aa
TRBV27,.,TRBJ2-1,.,14,TGTGCCAGCAAGTACTCCCTTATTAACAATGAGCAGTTCTTC,CASKYSLINNEQFF
TRBV11-2,.,TRBJ2-7,few,17,TGTGCCAGCAGCTTAGTGGCGGGGTCTGGAAGCTTCTACGAGCAGTACTTC,CASSLVAGSGSFYEQYF
TRBV6-1,.,TRBJ2-1,.,15,TGTGCCAGCAGAAACGGGCCTACTTCCTACAATGAGCAGTTCTTC,CASRNGPTSYNEQFF
TRBV14,TRBD1,TRBJ2-2,.,15,TGTGCCAGCAGCCAAGCGACAGGGGTCACCGGGGAGCTGTTTTTT,CASSQATGVTGELFF
TRBV29-1,.,TRBJ2-1,.,14,TGCAGCGTTGAAAGGGGCCCAGGCCACAATGAGCAGTTCTTC,CSVERGPGHNEQFF
TRBV28,TRBD2,TRBJ2-5,.,15,TGTGCCAGCAGTTTGGGCGGGAGGGTTGAAGAGACCCAGTACTTC,CASSLGGRVEETQYF
TRBV6-5,TRBD1,TRBJ2-1,many,13,TGTGCCAGCAGGGGGGACAGTACCGGTGAGCAGTTCTTC,CASRGDSTGEQFF
TRBV30,TRBD1,TRBJ2-6,.,16,TGTGCCTACACAGGGGGCGCGAACTCTGGGGCCAACGTCCTGACTTTC,CAYTGGANSGANVLTF
TRBV5-1,.,TRBJ2-2,.,17,TGCGCCAGCAGCTCACGCCCGACAGGAACAGGAACCGGGGAGCTGTTTTTT,CASSSRPTGTGTGELFF
TRBV6-1,TRBD1,TRBJ2-2,.,14,TGTGCCAGCAACAGGGACAGGGTCCTCGGGGAGCTGTTTTTT,CASNRDRVLGELFF
TRBV20-1,.,TRBJ2-7,.,10,TGCAGTGCATTGAAACAAGAGCAGTACTTC,CSALKQEQYF
TRBV6-1,.,TRBJ1-4,.,15,TGTGCCAGCAGTGAAGCGGGGGGGGCGGTTGAAAAACTGTTTTTT,CASSEAGGAVEKLFF
TRBV7-2,TRBD2,TRBJ2-1,.,18,TGTGCCAGCAGCTTAGTCTGGACTAGCGGGGGTCGGTACAATGAGCAGTTCTTC,CASSLVWTSGGRYNEQFF
TRBV28,.,TRBJ2-1,once,17,TGTGCCAGCAGTTTATCTCCCCGGAAACTGGCCTACAATGAGCAGTTCTTC,CASSLSPRKLAYNEQFF
TRBV6-5,TRBD2,TRBJ2-7,.,14,TGTGCCAGCAGCCTAGCGGGAGGGCCTTTCGAGCAGTACTTC,CASSLAGGPFEQYF
TRBV2,.,TRBJ2-5,few,13,TGTGCCAGCAGTAGGGGCCTAATCGAGACCCAGTACTTC,CASSRGLIETQYF
TRBV2,.,TRBJ2-3,few,12,TGTGCCAGCCGTACAGTTCGGTATACGCAGTATTTT,CASRTVRYTQYF
TRBV6-5,.,TRBJ1-4,many,12,TGTGCCAGCAGCAGGGTTGGTGAAAAACTGTTTTTT,CASSRVGEKLFF
TRBV18,TRBD2,TRBJ2-6,.,17,TGTGCCAGCTCACTTAGCGGGAGAGGTCTGGGGGCCAACGTCCTGACTTTC,CASSLSGRGLGANVLTF
TRBV10-3,TRBD2,TRBJ2-1,.,15,TGTGCCATCAGGAGAACTAGCGGCGGTTACAATGAGCAGTTCTTC,CAIRRTSGGYNEQFF
TRBV10-3,.,TRBJ2-6,once,15,TGTGCCATCAGTGAGGGGCCCTCTGGGGCCAACGTCCTGACTTTC,CAISEGPSGANVLTF
TRBV7-9,.,TRBJ1-1,.,15,TGTGCCAGCAGCGCATTTCCTGCAGGGTCCCCTGAAGCTTTCTTT,CASSAFPAGSPEAFF
TRBV7-8,.,TRBJ2-3,.,13,TGTGCCAGCAGCGTGGTCCACACAGATACGCAGTATTTT,CASSVVHTDTQYF
TRBV7-2,.,TRBJ1-3,.,12,TGTGCCAGCAGTCATGGCGGAAACACCATATATTTT,CASSHGGNTIYF
TRBV30,TRBD1,TRBJ2-7,once,15,TGTGCCTGGAGTGTAGGGACAGGGGGCTTTTACGAGCAGTACTTC,CAWSVGTGGFYEQYF
TRBV28,.,TRBJ1-2,.,14,TGTGCCAGCAGTTTAAATGACAATGGCGGCGGCTACACCTTC,CASSLNDNGGGYTF
TRBV27,.,TRBJ1-5,.,12,TGTGCCAGCAGGCAGAGCAATCAGCCCCAGCATTTT,CASRQSNQPQHF
TRBV7-2,.,TRBJ2-5,.,15,TGTGCCAGCAGCCTCGGGGATGGGGGGCACGAGACCCAGTACTTC,CASSLGDGGHETQYF
TRBV10-3,.,TRBJ2-7,.,14,TGTGCCATCAGTGAGTCGTTTTTTGCTTGGGAGCAGTACTTC,CAISESFFAWEQYF
TRBV27,.,TRBJ2-5,.,14,TGTGCCAGCAGTTTATTAGGGGGGGAGGAGACCCAGTACTTC,CASSLLGGEETQYF
TRBV7-2,.,TRBJ2-1,.,16,TGTGCCAGCAGCCTAGACGGGCGGAGCTCCTACAATGAGCAGTTCTTC,CASSLDGRSSYNEQFF
TRBV6-5,TRBD1,TRBJ2-7,.,14,TGTGCCAGCAAACCCCGACAGGGACCCTACGAGCAGTACTTC,CASKPRQGPYEQYF
TRBV7-8,.,TRBJ2-7,.,11,TGTGCCAGCAGCTTAGAATCGGATCAGTACTTC,CASSLESDQYF
TRBV5-1,TRBD1,TRBJ1-4,.,17,TGCGCCAGCAGCCCACAGGGGAGGGAGTCGATTGCTGGAAAACTGTTTTTT,CASSPQGRESIAGKLFF
TRBV6-6,TRBD2,TRBJ2-1,.,14,TGTGCCAGCAGCGGGGGGAGCTCCTACAATGAGCAGTTCTTC,CASSGGSSYNEQFF
TRBV6-6,.,TRBJ1-1,.,14,TGTGCCAGCAGTTCAGCCTTGGTAAAGACTGAAGCTTTCTTT,CASSSALVKTEAFF
TRBV19,.,TRBJ2-1,.,18,TGTGCCAGTAGTATTGGTAGTTTTATCGTTGGGCCCCACGGTGAGCAGTTCTTC,CASSIGSFIVGPHGEQFF
TRBV5-4,.,TRBJ2-3,.,11,TGTGCCAGCAGCCCATGGGATACGCAGTATTTT,CASSPWDTQYF
TRBV7-3,.,TRBJ2-2,few,14,TGTGCCAGCAGCGCTGATTGGGACACCGGGGAGCTGTTTTTT,CASSADWDTGELFF
TRBV19,.,TRBJ1-3,.,18,TGTGCCAGTAGCATACTCCATTGGGACGCAAGCTCTGGAAACACCATATATTTT,CASSILHWDASSGNTIYF